One TCR beta chain is described in this entry. Per the original data handling: Amplification with reference gene primers provided the estimates of nucleated cell counts. Profiled with immunoSEQ multiplex PCR; TCRdb holds only in-frame clones, not every one. The DNA gave D and trimming, while V, J and clone size come from that table. The profile shows 150,000 to 200,000 clones, around 84% of them singletons. CDR3 length equals 16 residues. The V gene's germline CDR1 is LNHDA and CDR2 SQIVND (reference sequence). Trimming removed 3 bases from V and 3 bases from J, with 15 bases in between. Assignment of participants to cohorts was predicated upon participant-reported clinical history. This record comes from a study of blood T cell repertoires in COVID-19. Across the study: Researchers got acute and convalescent COVID-19 samples from the United States, Italy and Spain. From T cells, B-cell-depleted T cells, or PBMCs came the material, which was cDNA or gDNA.

The source is a man over 45 who had recovered from COVID-19. The sequencing input was PBMCs or T cells enriched from blood (not recorded which). This chain uses TRBV19 with TRBJ2-1, with D possibly TRBD1 on 5 matching bases. CDR3 amino acids: CASSMGPTNNYNEQFF. The DNA for the CDR3 is TGTGCCAGTAGTATGGGGCCCACTAACAACTACAATGAGCAGTTCTTC.